The entry below gives a single TCR beta chain sequence along with its context. Its matching antigen is unknown. Study conclusions and caveats: In terms of TCR gene usage, tumor memory CD4+ T cells clustered together with blood and lymph node memory CD4+ cells, as well as with lymph node naive CD4+ cells. Greatest tumor Treg TCR overlap was with tumor naive CD4+ cells.

CDR3 length: 14 amino acids. Trimming removed 7 bases from V and 8 bases from J; junction bases left unmatched: 13. Per germline, CDR1 MNHNY and CDR2 SVGAGI (reference sequence). Memory CD4+ cells were defined as CD4+CD45RO+CD25-. Full-length variable regions came from constant-region reverse primers plus semi-nested Nested Universal Primer A PCR. Each CDR3 protein gets one entry after TCRdb re-called the 5' RACE reads with MiXCR. The sample comprises 35,000 to 50,000 distinct CDR3 sequences, over 25% of which are singletons, and 3.5% to 4.5% rests with the top ten. This chain uses TRBV6-6 with TRBJ1-2; TRBD1 aligns across 7 bases. The sequenced material came from memory CD4+ T cells sorted from a lymph node. Subset indicated: memory CD4+ T cells, CD4+CD45RO+CD25-. This receptor was identified in a female donor with breast cancer. Here the CDR3 DNA reads TGTGCCAGCACCTCCCGGGACAGACCGACGGGCTACACCTTC. Translated: CASTSRDRPTGYTF.